This is a list of T cell receptor beta chains from one sample in a study of shared clonotypes between healthy human individuals. Produced via immunoSEQ multiplex PCR; TCRdb's table is partial and in-frame only. The sample carries about 1.1 million clones, 75% to 85% recorded once. The sample comprised memory CD4+ T cells from PBMCs. These receptors came from a man younger than 30 in good health. Some clones in this sample may be carry-over from other donors' samples. Both conserved end residues are part of each CDR3. The D gene is left open where the match is weak. The size of a clone is reported for some rows only, either as once, few or many, or as a class for expanded clones.

j_call	clone_size	v_call	d_call	cdr3_aa	cdr3_nt
TRBJ1-2	NA	TRBV4-1	TRBD1	CASSLDRENGYTF	TGCGCCAGCAGCCTCGACAGGGAGAATGGCTACACCTTC
TRBJ1-2	NA	TRBV7-3	NA	CASSPLGLYGYTF	TGTGCCAGCAGCCCGCTAGGACTCTATGGCTACACCTTC
TRBJ2-5	NA	TRBV7-8	NA	CASSLGSGRVETQYF	TGTGCCAGCAGCTTAGGCAGCGGTAGGGTAGAGACCCAGTACTTC
TRBJ1-4	NA	TRBV28	NA	CASSRPTAQEEKLFF	TGTGCCAGCAGCCGCCCCACAGCCCAGGAAGAAAAACTGTTTTTT
TRBJ2-7	NA	TRBV11-3	NA	CASSLRHGYEQYF	TGTGCCAGCAGCTTGAGACACGGATACGAGCAGTACTTC
TRBJ1-2	NA	TRBV28	NA	CASSFGLNYGYTF	TGTGCCAGCAGTTTTGGGCTTAACTATGGCTACACCTTC
TRBJ1-4	NA	TRBV23-1	NA	CASSPREGQLIF	TGCGCCAGCAGTCCCCGGGAGGGGCAGCTAATTTTT
TRBJ2-2	NA	TRBV10-3	TRBD1	CAISRQGRNTGELFF	TGTGCTATTTCCCGACAGGGAAGGAACACCGGGGAGCTGTTTTTT
TRBJ2-6	NA	TRBV4-2	NA	CASSTRHSGANVLTF	TGTGCCAGCAGCACACGACACTCTGGGGCCAACGTCCTGACTTTC
TRBJ1-2	NA	TRBV2	NA	CASTHYGGEGDGYTF	TGTGCCAGCACTCACTACGGGGGGGAGGGTGACGGCTACACCTTC
TRBJ2-4	NA	TRBV5-1	TRBD2	CASSLGLAGGLDIQYF	TGCGCCAGCAGCTTGGGACTAGCGGGAGGGTTAGACATTCAGTACTTC
TRBJ2-2	NA	TRBV11-3	NA	CASSFGIADTGELFF	TGTGCCAGCAGCTTTGGAATAGCGGACACCGGGGAGCTGTTTTTT
TRBJ1-2	NA	TRBV5-1	NA	CASSRSGEEGYTF	TGCGCCAGCAGCCGATCGGGGGAGGAAGGCTACACCTTC
TRBJ1-1	few	TRBV27	TRBD1	CAAGVRGRLTEAFF	TGTGCGGCGGGTGTCAGGGGGCGGTTAACTGAAGCTTTCTTT
TRBJ2-6	NA	TRBV28	NA	CASSSPPGTPYSGANVLTF	TGTGCCAGCAGTTCCCCGCCCGGGACACCATACTCTGGGGCCAACGTCCTGACTTTC
TRBJ2-1	NA	TRBV2	TRBD2	CASGTSGRGEQFF	TGTGCCAGCGGGACTAGCGGGAGGGGGGAGCAGTTCTTC
TRBJ2-7	NA	TRBV7-2	TRBD1	CASSLDRGRFNEQYF	TGTGCCAGCAGCTTGGACAGGGGGCGCTTCAACGAGCAGTACTTC
TRBJ2-1	once	TRBV28	NA	CASSEGGSSYNEQFF	TGTGCCAGCAGCGAAGGAGGGAGCTCCTACAATGAGCAGTTCTTC
TRBJ1-3	NA	TRBV6-1	NA	CASSEGPASGNTIYF	TGTGCCAGCAGTGAAGGGCCGGCCTCTGGAAACACCATATATTTT
TRBJ1-3	NA	TRBV2	NA	CASQGGIYLSSGNTIYF	TGTGCCAGCCAAGGGGGGATCTACCTCAGCTCTGGAAACACCATATATTTT
TRBJ1-2	NA	TRBV30	NA	CAWSLDLWDYGYTF	TGTGCCTGGAGCCTCGACCTCTGGGACTATGGCTACACCTTC
TRBJ2-7	NA	TRBV7-2	NA	CASSLGVGLYEQYF	TGTGCCAGCAGCTTGGGAGTCGGTCTCTACGAGCAGTACTTC
TRBJ1-2	NA	TRBV5-1	NA	CASNLGDGSGGYTF	TGCGCCAGCAACCTCGGGGACGGGTCAGGGGGCTACACCTTC
TRBJ1-1	many	TRBV6-5	TRBD1	CASTRQGMTEAFF	TGTGCCAGCACTCGACAGGGAATGACTGAAGCTTTCTTT
TRBJ2-2	NA	TRBV4-2	TRBD2	CASSQDGGLVLGELFF	TGTGCCAGCAGCCAAGATGGGGGACTAGTGCTCGGGGAGCTGTTTTTT
TRBJ2-5	NA	TRBV28	TRBD1	CASSPLDRRQETQYF	TGTGCCAGCAGTCCCCTGGACAGGAGACAAGAGACCCAGTACTTC
TRBJ2-3	NA	TRBV7-9	NA	CASRELAPSTDTQYF	TGTGCCAGCAGGGAACTAGCACCTAGCACAGATACGCAGTATTTT
TRBJ1-5	once	TRBV2	NA	CASTVDSGGAPQHF	TGTGCCAGCACTGTGGACAGCGGCGGAGCGCCCCAGCATTTT
TRBJ2-7	few	TRBV6-5	NA	CASSYSGESYEQYF	TGTGCCAGCAGTTACAGTGGAGAGAGCTACGAGCAGTACTTC
TRBJ1-4	NA	TRBV29-1	NA	CSVESPGEKLFF	TGCAGCGTTGAATCCCCAGGGGAAAAACTGTTTTTT
TRBJ1-1	NA	TRBV10-3	NA	CATSGVVNTEAFF	TGTGCCACCTCGGGGGTGGTGAACACTGAAGCTTTCTTT
TRBJ2-2	NA	TRBV2	TRBD1	CAGTGLSWGTGELFF	TGTGCTGGGACAGGACTTTCCTGGGGCACCGGGGAGCTGTTTTTT
TRBJ2-1	once	TRBV9	TRBD2	CASSPLAVAANEQFF	TGTGCCAGCAGCCCTCTAGCGGTAGCGGCGAATGAGCAGTTCTTC
TRBJ2-5	NA	TRBV5-1	NA	CASSLEDPTQYF	TGCGCCAGCAGCTTGGAGGACCCTACCCAGTACTTC